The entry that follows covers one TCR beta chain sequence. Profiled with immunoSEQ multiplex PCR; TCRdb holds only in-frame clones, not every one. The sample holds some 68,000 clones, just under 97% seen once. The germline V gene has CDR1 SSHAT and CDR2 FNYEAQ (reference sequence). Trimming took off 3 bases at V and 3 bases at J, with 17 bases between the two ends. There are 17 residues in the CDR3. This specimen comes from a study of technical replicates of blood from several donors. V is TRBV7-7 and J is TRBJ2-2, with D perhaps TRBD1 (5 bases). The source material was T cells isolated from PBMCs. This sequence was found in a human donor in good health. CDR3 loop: CASSFARGKVDTGELFF. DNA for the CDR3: TGTGCCAGCAGCTTTGCTAGGGGAAAGGTTGACACCGGGGAGCTGTTTTTT.